These T cell receptor beta chains were read from a single sample in a study of cytomegalovirus exposure and HLA in healthy donors. The data were produced by immunoSEQ multiplex PCR, yet TCRdb's version contains in-frame clones alone and is incomplete. The sample records about 120,000 clones, under 80% being singletons. Sequencing input: PBMCs. The receptor set was obtained from a woman in her thirties or forties in good health and CMV-seropositive. The CDR3 runs from the conserved cysteine through the conserved F or W. D genes are given only for firm matches. Some rows have no size entry. The others give once, few or many, or a class for an expanded clone.

v_call	clone_size	d_call	j_call	cdr3_nt	cdr3_aa
TRBV5-5	NA	NA	TRBJ2-7	TGTGCCAGCAGCTTGGGTATAGGGGCCTCCTACGAGCAGTACTTC	CASSLGIGASYEQYF
TRBV5-1	NA	TRBD1	TRBJ2-7	TGCGCCAGCAGCAAAGACAGGGTCAGCCCCTACGAGCAGTACTTC	CASSKDRVSPYEQYF
TRBV7-2	NA	NA	TRBJ1-1	TGTGCCAGCAGCTTAGCGTTGGGGGCAGGGAATGAAGCTTTCTTT	CASSLALGAGNEAFF
TRBV14	NA	TRBD1	TRBJ2-5	TGTGCCAGCAGCCGGGCAGGGGGTGTACAAGAGACCCAGTACTTC	CASSRAGGVQETQYF
TRBV11-3	NA	TRBD2	TRBJ2-7	TGTGCCAGCAGCTCACGGACTAGCGGGAGTTTCAACGAGCAGTACTTC	CASSSRTSGSFNEQYF
TRBV25-1	NA	TRBD2	TRBJ2-7	TGTGCCAGCAGTGGACTAGCACGACAGTACTTC	CASSGLARQYF
TRBV30	few	NA	TRBJ2-1	TGTGCCTGGACAAACAGGGGGGGGAATGAGCAGTTCTTC	CAWTNRGGNEQFF
TRBV7-2	NA	NA	TRBJ1-6	TGTGCCAGCAGCCTAAGTCTCAATTCACCCCTCCACTTT	CASSLSLNSPLHF
TRBV30	NA	TRBD1	TRBJ1-5	TGTGCCTGGACAAGGGGGCCCGGTCAGCCCCAGCATTTT	CAWTRGPGQPQHF
TRBV27	NA	NA	TRBJ2-5	TGTGCCAGCAGTTTATTTGGGGGCCCCCAAGAGACCCAGTACTTC	CASSLFGGPQETQYF
TRBV5-1	NA	NA	TRBJ1-1	TGCGCCAGCAGCTTAGTGGGGCAGGAGCTTAGGGCTTTCTTT	CASSLVGQELRAFF
TRBV11-3	few	NA	TRBJ2-1	TGTGCCAGCAGCCCCGGGTTCCAGGAGCAGTTCTTC	CASSPGFQEQFF
TRBV11-3	NA	NA	TRBJ2-1	TGTGCCAGCAGCTTAAGGGGATCCGCCCCAAATGAGCAGTTCTTC	CASSLRGSAPNEQFF
TRBV7-9	NA	NA	TRBJ1-3	TGTGCCAGCAGCTTAGTTGTTTTGTCGAGCTCTGGAAACACCATATATTTT	CASSLVVLSSSGNTIYF
TRBV29-1	NA	TRBD2	TRBJ2-7	TGCAGCGTTGGGGGGGTTAGCGGGAGCTCCTACGAGCAGTACTTC	CSVGGVSGSSYEQYF
TRBV7-6	NA	NA	TRBJ2-3	TGTGCCAGCAGCTTGGGGGCAGAAAGCACAGATACGCAGTATTTT	CASSLGAESTDTQYF
TRBV9	NA	NA	TRBJ1-2	TGTGCCAGCAGTGCTACAGGGTTAGGCAACTATGGCTACACCTTC	CASSATGLGNYGYTF
TRBV15	once	TRBD1	TRBJ1-5	TGTGCCACCAGCACAAGACAGGGAGGTCAGCCCCAGCATTTT	CATSTRQGGQPQHF
TRBV4-1	few	NA	TRBJ1-2	TGCGCCAGCAGCCAAGTCCAGATGGACTATGGCTACACCTTC	CASSQVQMDYGYTF
TRBV9	NA	TRBD2	TRBJ2-7	TGTGCCAGCAGCCCAAGCGGGGGGGCGGGGGAGCAGTACTTC	CASSPSGGAGEQYF
TRBV7-8	NA	NA	TRBJ2-5	TGTGCCAGCAGCTTAGGTGGGGAAGGGAGATTGGAGACCCAGTACTTC	CASSLGGEGRLETQYF
TRBV11-2	NA	TRBD2	TRBJ2-1	TGTGCCAGCAGCTTAAGCGGGACTAGCGGGGGGTCTAAGCAGTTCTTC	CASSLSGTSGGSKQFF
TRBV7-2	NA	TRBD1	TRBJ1-3	TGTGCCAGCAGCACTACAGGGGACTCTGGAAACACCATATATTTT	CASSTTGDSGNTIYF
TRBV28	NA	TRBD1	TRBJ2-7	TGTGCCAGCAGTTCACCGGGACAGACCTCCTACGAGCAGTACTTC	CASSSPGQTSYEQYF
TRBV5-6	NA	TRBD2	TRBJ2-3	TGTGCCAGCAGCCACCTCTATTTAGCGGGGGGCCGAGGAAAAGATACGCAGTATTTT	CASSHLYLAGGRGKDTQYF
TRBV19	few	TRBD2	TRBJ2-5	TGTGCCAGTAGTTGGTCTAGCGGGGCTCAAGAGACCCAGTACTTC	CASSWSSGAQETQYF
TRBV7-3	few	TRBD2	TRBJ2-2	TGTGCCAGCAGCCCTAGCGGGGGCACCGGGGAGCTGTTTTTT	CASSPSGGTGELFF
TRBV7-2	NA	TRBD1	TRBJ2-3	TGTGCCAGCAGCAAAGGTGGGACAGGGGGCAGAGATACGCAGTATTTT	CASSKGGTGGRDTQYF
TRBV30	NA	TRBD1	TRBJ1-4	TGTGCCTGGAGTTTCCTCGACAGGGATTACGAAAAACTGTTTTTT	CAWSFLDRDYEKLFF
TRBV7-2	NA	NA	TRBJ2-3	TGTGCCAGCAGCTCATACCGGGACTTTTCCACAGATACGCAGTATTTT	CASSSYRDFSTDTQYF
TRBV27	NA	NA	TRBJ1-1	TGTGCCAGCAGTATCCTGGCGGGGAGGGCTTTCTTT	CASSILAGRAFF
TRBV6-6	NA	TRBD2	TRBJ2-1	TGTGCCAGCAGCCCGGGGGGGAGGGATGAGCAGTTCTTC	CASSPGGRDEQFF